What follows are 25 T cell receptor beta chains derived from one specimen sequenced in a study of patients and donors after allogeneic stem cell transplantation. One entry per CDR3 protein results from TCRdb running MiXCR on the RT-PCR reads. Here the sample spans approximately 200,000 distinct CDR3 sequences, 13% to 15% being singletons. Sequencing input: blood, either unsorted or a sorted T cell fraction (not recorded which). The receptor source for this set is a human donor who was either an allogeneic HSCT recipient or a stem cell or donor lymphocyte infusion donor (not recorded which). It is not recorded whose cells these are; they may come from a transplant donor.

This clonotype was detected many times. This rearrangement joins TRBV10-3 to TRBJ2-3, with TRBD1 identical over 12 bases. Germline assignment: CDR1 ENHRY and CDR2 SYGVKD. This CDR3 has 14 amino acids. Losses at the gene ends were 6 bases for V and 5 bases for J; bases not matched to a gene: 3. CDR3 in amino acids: CAISGTGGLDTQYF. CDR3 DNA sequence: TGTGCCATCAGCGGGACAGGGGGCCTAGATACGCAGTATTTT.

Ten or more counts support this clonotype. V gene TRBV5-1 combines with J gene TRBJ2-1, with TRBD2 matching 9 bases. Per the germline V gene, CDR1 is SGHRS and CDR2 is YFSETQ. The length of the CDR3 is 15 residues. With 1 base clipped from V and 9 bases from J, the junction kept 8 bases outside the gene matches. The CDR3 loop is CASSLSPAGGSEQFF. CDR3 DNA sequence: TGCGCCAGCAGCTTGTCACCAGCGGGGGGCTCTGAGCAGTTCTTC.

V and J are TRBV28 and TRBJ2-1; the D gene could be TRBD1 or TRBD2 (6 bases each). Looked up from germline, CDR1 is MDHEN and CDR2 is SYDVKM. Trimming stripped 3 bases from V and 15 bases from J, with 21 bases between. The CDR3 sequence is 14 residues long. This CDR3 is CASSLGGRRPRWFF. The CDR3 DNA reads TGTGCCAGCAGTTTGGGGGGCAGGAGGCCGCGTTGGTTCTTC.

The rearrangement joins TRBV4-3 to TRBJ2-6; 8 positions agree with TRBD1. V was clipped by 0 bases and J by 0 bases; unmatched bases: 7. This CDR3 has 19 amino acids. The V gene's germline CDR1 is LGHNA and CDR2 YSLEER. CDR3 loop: CASSQDDRDRPSGANVLTF. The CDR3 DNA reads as TGCGCCAGCAGCCAAGATGATCGGGACAGGCCCTCTGGGGCCAACGTCCTGACTTTC.

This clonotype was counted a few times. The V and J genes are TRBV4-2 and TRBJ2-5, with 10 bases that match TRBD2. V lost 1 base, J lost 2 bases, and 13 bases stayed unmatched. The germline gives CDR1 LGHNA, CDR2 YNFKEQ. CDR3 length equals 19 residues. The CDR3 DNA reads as TGTGCCAGCAGCCAAGGACTAGCGGGCGGAGGTGGCGGGCAAGAGACCCAGTACTTC. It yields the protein CASSQGLAGGGGGQETQYF.

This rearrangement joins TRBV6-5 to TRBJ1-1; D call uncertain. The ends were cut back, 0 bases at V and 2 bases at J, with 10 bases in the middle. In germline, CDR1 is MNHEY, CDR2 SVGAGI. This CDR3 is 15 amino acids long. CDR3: CASSYSNPRNTEAFF. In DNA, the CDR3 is TGTGCCAGCAGTTACTCGAACCCCCGAAACACTGAAGCTTTCTTT.

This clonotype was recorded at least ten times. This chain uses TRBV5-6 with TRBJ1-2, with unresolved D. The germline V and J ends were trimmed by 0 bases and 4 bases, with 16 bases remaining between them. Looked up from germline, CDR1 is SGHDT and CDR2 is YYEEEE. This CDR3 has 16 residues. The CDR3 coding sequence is TGTGCCAGCAGCTTGGCCGGCGGCAGCCCAACCTATGGCTACACCTTC. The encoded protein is CASSLAGGSPTYGYTF.

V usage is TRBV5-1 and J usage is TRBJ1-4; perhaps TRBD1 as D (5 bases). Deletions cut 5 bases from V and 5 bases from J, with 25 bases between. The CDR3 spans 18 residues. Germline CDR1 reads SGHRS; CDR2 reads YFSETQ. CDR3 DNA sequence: TGCGCCAGCAGACCTCTGGCAGAGGGGCGGATTGCGAATGAAAAACTGTTTTTT. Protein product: CASRPLAEGRIANEKLFF. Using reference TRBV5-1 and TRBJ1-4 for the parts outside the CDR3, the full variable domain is KAGVTQTPRYLIKTRGQQVTLSCSPISGHRSVSWYQQTPGQGLQFLFEYFSETQRNKGNFPGRFSGRQFSNSRSEMNVSTLELGDSALYLCASRPLAEGRIANEKLFFGSGTQLSVL.

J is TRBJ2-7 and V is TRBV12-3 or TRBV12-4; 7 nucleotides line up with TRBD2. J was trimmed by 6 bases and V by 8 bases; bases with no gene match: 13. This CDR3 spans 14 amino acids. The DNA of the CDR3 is TGTGCCAGCCAATCGATAGCGGGCGGTGGCGAGCAGTACTTC. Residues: CASQSIAGGGEQYF.

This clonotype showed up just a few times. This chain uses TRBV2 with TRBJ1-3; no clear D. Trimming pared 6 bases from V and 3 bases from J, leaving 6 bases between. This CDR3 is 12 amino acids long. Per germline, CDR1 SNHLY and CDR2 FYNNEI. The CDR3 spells CASRESGNTIYF. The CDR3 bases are TGTGCCAGCAGGGAAAGTGGAAACACCATATATTTT.

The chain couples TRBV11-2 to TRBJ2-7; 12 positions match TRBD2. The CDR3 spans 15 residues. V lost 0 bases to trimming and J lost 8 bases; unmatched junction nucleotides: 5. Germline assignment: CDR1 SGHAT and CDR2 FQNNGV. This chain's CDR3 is CASSLETSGGLKQYF. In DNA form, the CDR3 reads TGTGCCAGCAGCTTAGAGACTAGCGGGGGATTGAAGCAGTACTTC.

This CDR3 is CATTRLAGKAGELFF. The CDR3, as DNA: TGCGCCACCACAAGACTAGCGGGAAAGGCCGGGGAGCTGTTTTTT. V is TRBV5-1 and J is TRBJ2-2; TRBD2 matches at 11 bases. The germline V gene encodes CDR1 SGHRS and CDR2 YFSETQ. CDR3 length equals 15 residues. J lost 6 bases, V lost 9 bases, and 10 bases had no gene match.

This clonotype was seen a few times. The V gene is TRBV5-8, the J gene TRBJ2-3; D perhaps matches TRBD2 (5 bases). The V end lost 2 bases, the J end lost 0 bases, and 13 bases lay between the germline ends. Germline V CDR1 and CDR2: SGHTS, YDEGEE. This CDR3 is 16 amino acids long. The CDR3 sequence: CASSLGEGPSTDTQYF. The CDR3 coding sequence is TGTGCCAGCAGCTTAGGCGAGGGCCCTAGCACAGATACGCAGTATTTT.

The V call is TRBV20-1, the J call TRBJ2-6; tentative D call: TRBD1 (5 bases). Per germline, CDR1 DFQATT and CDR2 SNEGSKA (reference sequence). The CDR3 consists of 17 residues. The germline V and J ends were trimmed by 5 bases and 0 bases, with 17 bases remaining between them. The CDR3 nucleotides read TGCAGTGCTCCCGTTTTAGGGGTGGGCTCTGGGGCCAACGTCCTGACTTTC. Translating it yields CSAPVLGVGSGANVLTF.

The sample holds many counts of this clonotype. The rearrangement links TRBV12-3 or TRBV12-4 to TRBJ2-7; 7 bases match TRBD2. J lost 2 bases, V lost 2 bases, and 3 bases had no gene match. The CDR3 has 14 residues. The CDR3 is CASSLSGGAYEQYF. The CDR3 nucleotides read TGTGCCAGCAGTTTAAGTGGGGGGGCCTACGAGCAGTACTTC.

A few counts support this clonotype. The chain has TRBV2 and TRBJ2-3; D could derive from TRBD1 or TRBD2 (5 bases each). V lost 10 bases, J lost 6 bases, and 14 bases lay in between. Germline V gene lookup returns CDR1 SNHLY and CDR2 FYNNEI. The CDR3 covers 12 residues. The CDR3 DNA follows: TGTGCCACAAAGTCTGGGGGTGATACGCAGTATTTT. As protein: CATKSGGDTQYF.

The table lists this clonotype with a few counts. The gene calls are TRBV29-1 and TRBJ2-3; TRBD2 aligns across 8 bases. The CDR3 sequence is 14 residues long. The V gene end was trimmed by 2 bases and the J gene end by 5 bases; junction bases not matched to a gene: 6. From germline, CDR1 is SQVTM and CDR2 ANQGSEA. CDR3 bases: TGCAGCGTTGAACTTGCGGGAGGCGTAGATACGCAGTATTTT. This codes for CSVELAGGVDTQYF.

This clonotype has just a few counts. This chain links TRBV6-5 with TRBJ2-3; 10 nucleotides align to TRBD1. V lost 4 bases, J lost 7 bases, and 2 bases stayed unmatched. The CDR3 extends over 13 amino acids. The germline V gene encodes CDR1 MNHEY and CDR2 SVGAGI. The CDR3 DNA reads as TGTGCCAGCAGTTGGGACAGGGGACATACGCAGTATTTT. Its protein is CASSWDRGHTQYF.

CDR3: CSAPSGLAGVEQYF. CDR3 coding DNA: TGCAGTGCTCCCTCGGGACTAGCGGGTGTCGAGCAGTACTTC. The chain has TRBV20-1 and TRBJ2-7; 12 bases align to TRBD2. V gave up 5 bases and J gave up 6 bases; unmatched junction bases: 8. Germline V gene sequence: CDR1 DFQATT, CDR2 SNEGSKA (reference sequence). The CDR3 contains 14 residues.

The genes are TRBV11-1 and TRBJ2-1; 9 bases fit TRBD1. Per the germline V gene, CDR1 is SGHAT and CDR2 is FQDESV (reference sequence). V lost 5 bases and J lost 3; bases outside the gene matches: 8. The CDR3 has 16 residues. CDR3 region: CASSASGTGFYNEQFF. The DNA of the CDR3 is TGTGCCAGCAGCGCCTCCGGGACAGGGTTCTACAATGAGCAGTTCTTC.

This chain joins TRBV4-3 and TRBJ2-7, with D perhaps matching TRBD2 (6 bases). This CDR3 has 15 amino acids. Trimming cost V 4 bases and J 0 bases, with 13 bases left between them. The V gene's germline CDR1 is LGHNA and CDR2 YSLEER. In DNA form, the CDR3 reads TGCGCCAGCAGCCGGGCGGGGCCCAGCTCCTACGAGCAGTACTTC. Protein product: CASSRAGPSSYEQYF.

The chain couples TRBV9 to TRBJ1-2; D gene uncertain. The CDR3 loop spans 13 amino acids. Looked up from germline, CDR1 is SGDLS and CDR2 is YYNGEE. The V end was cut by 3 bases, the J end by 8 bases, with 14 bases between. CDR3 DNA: TGTGCCAGCAGCGAGGGTCCGAGCGGGGGCTACACCTTC. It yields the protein CASSEGPSGGYTF.

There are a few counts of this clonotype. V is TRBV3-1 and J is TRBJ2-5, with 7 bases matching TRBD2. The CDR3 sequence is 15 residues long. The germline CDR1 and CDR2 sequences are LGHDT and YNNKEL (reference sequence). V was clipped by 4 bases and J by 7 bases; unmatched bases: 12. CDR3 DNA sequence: TGTGCCAGCAGCCCCTCCGGTGCTGGGGAGGGGACCCAGTACTTC. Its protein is CASSPSGAGEGTQYF.

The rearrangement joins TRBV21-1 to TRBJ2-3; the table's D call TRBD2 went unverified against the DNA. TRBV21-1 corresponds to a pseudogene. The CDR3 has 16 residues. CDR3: CASSKGEGPSTDTQYF. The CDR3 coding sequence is TGTGCCAGCAGCAAAGGGGAGGGGCCTAGCACAGATACGCAGTATTTT.

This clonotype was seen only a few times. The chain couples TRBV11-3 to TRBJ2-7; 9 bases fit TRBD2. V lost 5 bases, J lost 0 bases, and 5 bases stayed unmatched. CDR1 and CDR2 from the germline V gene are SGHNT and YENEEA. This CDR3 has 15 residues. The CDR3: CASSRRLADSYEQYF. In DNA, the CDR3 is TGTGCCAGCAGCAGACGACTAGCGGACTCCTACGAGCAGTACTTC.